The 14 T cell receptor beta chains listed next were all sequenced from one sample in a study of CD8+ T cells in alopecia areata. The sample's treatment: oral pan-JAK inhibitor, 5-10 mg twice daily. cDNA reverse transcribed from extracted RNA served as the sequencing template. Measured with immunoSEQ multiplex PCR; TCRdb has only the in-frame clones, and not every one. The sample includes 150,000 to 200,000 clones, under 80% seen only once; the top ten take approximately 1.3%. The material was CD4+ T cells sorted from blood, obtained at approximately week 50, from a patient treated with tofacitinib. These receptors were taken from a human donor with alopecia areata.

This chain links TRBV30 with TRBJ2-3, with 9 bases fitting TRBD1. The CDR3 covers 15 residues. The germline V gene encodes CDR1 GTSNPN and CDR2 SVGIG (reference sequence). J lost 6 bases, V lost 0 bases, and 7 bases had no gene match. The CDR3 here is CAWSVQGTGRDTQYF. For the CDR3, the DNA is TGTGCCTGGAGTGTACAGGGGACAGGGAGGGATACGCAGTATTTT.

This clone came up a few times. Other nucleotide sequences in the sample specify the same CDR3. J is TRBJ1-1 and V is TRBV18; no clear D. The CDR3 extends over 13 amino acids. Germline CDR1 is KGHSH and CDR2 is LQKENI. Trimming removed 2 bases from V and 4 bases from J, with 8 bases in between. This chain's CDR3 is CASSPIRGTEAFF. The CDR3 coding sequence is TGTGCCAGCTCACCAATTCGGGGCACTGAAGCTTTCTTT.

The table lists this clone with a few counts. The chain uses TRBV29-1 and TRBJ1-5, with a possible D match to TRBD1 (6 bases). V shed 4 bases and J shed 5 bases, with 15 bases lying between them. Germline V gene data show CDR1 as SQVTM and CDR2 as ANQGSEA. This CDR3 is built from 14 residues. The CDR3 coding sequence is TGCAGCGTTGCTGATGGGGGCCCCTATCAGCCCCAGCATTTT. Translation gives CSVADGGPYQPQHF.

This clone has a single count. The chain has TRBV27 and TRBJ2-2, with a possible D match to TRBD1 (5 bases). This CDR3 spans 13 amino acids. CDR1 and CDR2 (germline): MNHEY, SMNVEV (reference sequence). The V end lost 6 bases, the J end lost 6 bases, and 11 bases lay between the germline ends. The DNA of the CDR3 is TGTGCCAGCAGGGACCTAGGGGCCGGGGAGCTGTTTTTT. This translates into CASRDLGAGELFF.

The rearrangement links TRBV15 to TRBJ1-5; D perhaps matches TRBD1 (5 bases). This CDR3 has 17 residues. The germline gives CDR1 LNHNV, CDR2 YYDKDF (reference sequence). The V end was cut by 2 bases, the J end by 0 bases, with 14 bases between. The CDR3, as DNA: TGTGCCACCAGCAGAAGTTTGGGGGAAGATAGCAATCAGCCCCAGCATTTT. Translating it yields CATSRSLGEDSNQPQHF.

In this sample, this clone turned up a few times. The rearrangement uses TRBV6-6 and TRBJ2-7; 7 bases fit TRBD2. The germline V gene has CDR1 MNHNY and CDR2 SVGAGI (reference sequence). With V trimmed by 5 bases and J by 0 bases, 4 bases remained unmatched. The CDR3 contains 14 residues. The CDR3 DNA sequence: TGTGCCAGCAGTCAAAGCGGGGCCTCCTACGAGCAGTACTTC. Its protein is CASSQSGASYEQYF.

This clone was counted a few times. The chain has TRBV4-1 and TRBJ1-1; D possibly corresponds to TRBD1 (6 bases). This CDR3 has 15 residues. V was clipped by 4 bases and J by 4 bases, with 16 bases between them. The germline gives CDR1 MGHRA, CDR2 YSYEKL. CDR3 residues: CASSRPQGPSTEAFF. CDR3 nucleotide sequence: TGCGCCAGCAGCCGACCACAGGGCCCCTCCACTGAAGCTTTCTTT.

The J gene is TRBJ2-5, the V gene TRBV29-1, with D maybe TRBD2 (5 bases). V was cut by 4 bases and J by 1 base, with 7 bases left in between. The CDR3 has 12 amino acids. Germline CDR1 reads SQVTM; CDR2 reads ANQGSEA. CDR3 residues: CSVGTAQETQYF. CDR3 DNA: TGCAGCGTTGGGACTGCCCAAGAGACCCAGTACTTC.

This rearrangement joins TRBV13 to TRBJ2-3; D is possibly TRBD1 (6 bases). The ends were cut back, 3 bases at V and 2 bases at J, with 12 bases in the middle. Germline V gene data show CDR1 as PRHDT and CDR2 as FYEKMQ (reference sequence). CDR3 length: 15 amino acids. This CDR3 reads CASSFGVGATDTQYF. The DNA of the CDR3 is TGTGCCAGCAGCTTCGGGGTGGGGGCCACAGATACGCAGTATTTT.

The chain combines TRBV10-1 with TRBJ2-5; 9 positions agree with TRBD1. Germline V CDR1 and CDR2: WNHNN, SYGVQD (reference sequence). V lost 6 bases and J lost 2; bases outside the gene matches: 10. The CDR3 loop spans 16 amino acids. Here the CDR3 reads CASSDESGTGQETQYF. CDR3 nucleotides: TGCGCCAGCAGCGACGAATCCGGGACAGGGCAAGAGACCCAGTACTTC.

J is TRBJ1-2 and V is TRBV9; D uncertain. The CDR3 totals 13 residues. The V gene's germline CDR1 is SGDLS and CDR2 YYNGEE. V was clipped by 0 bases and J by 8 bases, with 11 bases between them. CDR3 nucleotides: TGTGCCAGCAGCGTAGAAACAGCCGCGGGCTACACCTTC. It codes for CASSVETAAGYTF.

This clone was counted only a few times. The chain links TRBV5-1 to TRBJ1-5, with a possible D match to TRBD1 (6 bases). V lost 2 bases, J lost 7 bases, and 13 bases lay in between. Germline lookup yields CDR1 SGHRS and CDR2 YFSETQ. This CDR3 region has 14 residues. The CDR3 nucleotides read TGCGCCAGCAGCTTAAGAACAGGGTCCCAGCCCCAGCATTTT. Translated, it gives CASSLRTGSQPQHF. Full variable domain (rest looked up from reference TRBV5-1 and TRBJ1-5): KAGVTQTPRYLIKTRGQQVTLSCSPISGHRSVSWYQQTPGQGLQFLFEYFSETQRNKGNFPGRFSGRQFSNSRSEMNVSTLELGDSALYLCASSLRTGSQPQHFGDGTRLSIL.

This chain links TRBV10-3 with TRBJ1-2, with 10 bases fitting TRBD1. V lost 2 bases and J lost 6; bases outside the gene matches: 3. The CDR3 has 14 amino acids. The germline V gene has CDR1 ENHRY and CDR2 SYGVKD. This CDR3 reads CAISERQGADGYTF. The CDR3 DNA reads TGTGCCATCAGTGAGAGACAGGGGGCAGATGGCTACACCTTC.

The CDR3 here is CASSRGTSGNEQFF. The CDR3 nucleotides are TGCGCCAGCAGCCGCGGGACTAGCGGTAATGAGCAGTTCTTC. The chain has TRBV4-3 and TRBJ2-1; 11 nucleotides line up with TRBD2. Per germline, CDR1 LGHNA and CDR2 YSLEER. This CDR3 has 14 residues. Trimming removed 4 bases from V and 7 bases from J; junction bases left unmatched: 3.